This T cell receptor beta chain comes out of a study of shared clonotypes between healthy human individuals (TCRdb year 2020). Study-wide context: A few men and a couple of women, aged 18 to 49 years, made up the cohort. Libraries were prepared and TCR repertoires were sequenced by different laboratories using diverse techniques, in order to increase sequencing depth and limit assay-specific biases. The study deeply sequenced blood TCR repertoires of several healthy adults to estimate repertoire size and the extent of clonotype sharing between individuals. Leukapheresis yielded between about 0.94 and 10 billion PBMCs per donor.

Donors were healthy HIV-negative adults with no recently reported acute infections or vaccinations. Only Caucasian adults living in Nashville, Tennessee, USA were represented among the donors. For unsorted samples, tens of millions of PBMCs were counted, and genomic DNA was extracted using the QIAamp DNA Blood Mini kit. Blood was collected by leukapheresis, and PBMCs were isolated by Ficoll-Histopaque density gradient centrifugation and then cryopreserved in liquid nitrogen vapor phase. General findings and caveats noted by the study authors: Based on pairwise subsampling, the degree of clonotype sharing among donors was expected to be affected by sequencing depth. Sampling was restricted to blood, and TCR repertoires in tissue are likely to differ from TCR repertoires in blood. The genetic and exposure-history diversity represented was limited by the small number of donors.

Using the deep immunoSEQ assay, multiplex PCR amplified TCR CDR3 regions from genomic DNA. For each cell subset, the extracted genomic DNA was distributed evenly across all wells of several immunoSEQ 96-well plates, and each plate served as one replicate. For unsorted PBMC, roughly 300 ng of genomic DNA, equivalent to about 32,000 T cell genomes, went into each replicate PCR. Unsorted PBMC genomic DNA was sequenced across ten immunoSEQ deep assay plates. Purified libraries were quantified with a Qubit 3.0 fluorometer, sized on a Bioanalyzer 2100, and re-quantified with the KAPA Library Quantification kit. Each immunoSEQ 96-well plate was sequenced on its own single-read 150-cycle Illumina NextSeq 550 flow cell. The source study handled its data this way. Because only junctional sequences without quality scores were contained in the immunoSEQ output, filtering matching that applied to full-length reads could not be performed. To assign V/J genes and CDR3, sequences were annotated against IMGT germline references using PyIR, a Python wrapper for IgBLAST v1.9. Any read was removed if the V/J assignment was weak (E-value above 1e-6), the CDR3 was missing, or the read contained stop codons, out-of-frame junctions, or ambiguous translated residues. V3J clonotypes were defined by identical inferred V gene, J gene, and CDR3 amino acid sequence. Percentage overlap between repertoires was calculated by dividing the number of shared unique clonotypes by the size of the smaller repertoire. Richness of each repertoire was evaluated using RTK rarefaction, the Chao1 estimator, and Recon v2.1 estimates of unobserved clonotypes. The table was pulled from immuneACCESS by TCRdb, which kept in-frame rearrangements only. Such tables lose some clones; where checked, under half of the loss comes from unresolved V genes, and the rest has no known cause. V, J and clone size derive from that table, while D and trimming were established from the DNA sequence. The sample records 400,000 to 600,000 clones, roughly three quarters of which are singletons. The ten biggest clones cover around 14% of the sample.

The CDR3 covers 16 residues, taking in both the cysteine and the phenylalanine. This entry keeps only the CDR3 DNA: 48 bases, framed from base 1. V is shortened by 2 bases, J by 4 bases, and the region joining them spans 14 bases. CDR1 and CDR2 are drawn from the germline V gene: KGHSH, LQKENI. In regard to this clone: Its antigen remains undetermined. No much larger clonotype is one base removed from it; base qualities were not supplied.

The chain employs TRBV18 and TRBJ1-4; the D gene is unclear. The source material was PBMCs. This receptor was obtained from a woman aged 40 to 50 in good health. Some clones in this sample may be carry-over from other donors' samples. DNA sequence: TGTGCCAGCTCACCAGACCGGGGTCGGGGTAATGAAAAACTGTTTTTT. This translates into CASSPDRGRGNEKLFF.